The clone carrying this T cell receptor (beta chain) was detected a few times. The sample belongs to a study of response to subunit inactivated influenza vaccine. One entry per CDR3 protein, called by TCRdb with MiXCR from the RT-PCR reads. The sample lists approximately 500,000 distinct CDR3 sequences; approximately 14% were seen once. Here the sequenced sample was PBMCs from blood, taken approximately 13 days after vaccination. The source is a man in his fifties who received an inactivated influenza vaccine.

CDR3 nucleotides: TGTGCCAGCCATTGGGGAACAGGGATAGCTCATACGCAGTATTTT. This gives the protein CASHWGTGIAHTQYF. The V gene is TRBV6-1, the J gene TRBJ2-3; weak D call: TRBD1 (6 bases). The V end lost 8 bases, the J end lost 7 bases, and 22 bases lay between the germline ends. Germline V gene sequence: CDR1 MNHNS, CDR2 SASEGT. There are 15 residues in the CDR3.